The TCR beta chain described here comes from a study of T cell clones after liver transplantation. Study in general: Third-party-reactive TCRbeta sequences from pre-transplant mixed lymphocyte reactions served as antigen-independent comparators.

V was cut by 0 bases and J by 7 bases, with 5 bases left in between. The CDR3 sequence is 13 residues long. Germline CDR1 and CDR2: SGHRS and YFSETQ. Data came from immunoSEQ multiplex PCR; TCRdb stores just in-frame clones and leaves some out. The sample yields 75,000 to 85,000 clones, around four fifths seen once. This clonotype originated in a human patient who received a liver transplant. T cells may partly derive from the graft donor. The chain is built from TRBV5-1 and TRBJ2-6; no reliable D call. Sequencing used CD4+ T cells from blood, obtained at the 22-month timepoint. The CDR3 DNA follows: TGCGCCAGCAGCTTGGGGTCAGCCAACGTCCTGACTTTC. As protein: CASSLGSANVLTF.